This is a list of T cell receptor beta chains from one sample in a study of cytomegalovirus exposure and HLA in healthy donors. Sequencing was performed with immunoSEQ multiplex PCR; in TCRdb, only in-frame clones are kept and a portion is missing. The sample includes some 84,000 clones, roughly 91% of them seen just once. The sample taken for sequencing was PBMCs. The receptors originated from a man younger than 40 in good health and CMV-seronegative. CDR3s include the opening cysteine and the closing phenylalanine or tryptophan. D genes are given only for firm matches. Clone size is stated in some rows and not others, as once, few, many or a class when expanded.

>-|-|TRBV2|TRBJ1-3
TGTGCCAGCAGAAGACGACAGGCTAGAGAAAGAAACACCATATATTTT
CASRRRQARERNTIYF
>TRBD1|few|TRBV6-1|TRBJ1-4
TGTGCCAGCCTGGGACAGACTAATGAAAAACTGTTTTTT
CASLGQTNEKLFF
>TRBD2|-|TRBV5-5|TRBJ2-5
TGTGCCAGCAGCTTGGGGCCCTCCGGGACTACGAAAGAGACCCAGTACTTC
CASSLGPSGTTKETQYF
>-|few|TRBV6-5|TRBJ1-5
TGTGCCAGCAGCCCGACAGGCGGAGATCAGCCCCAGCATTTT
CASSPTGGDQPQHF
>-|-|TRBV5-1|TRBJ2-7
TGCGCCAGCAGCATATGGACGGAGGATCCCTCCTACGAGCAGTACTTC
CASSIWTEDPSYEQYF
>TRBD2|-|TRBV2|TRBJ2-7
TGTGCCAGCAGCCAGACTAGCGGGCTCTCCTACGAGCAGTACTTC
CASSQTSGLSYEQYF
>TRBD2|-|TRBV5-1|TRBJ2-3
TGCGCCAGCAGCTTGGGTAGCGGGGGGTCCGCCACAGATACGCAGTATTTT
CASSLGSGGSATDTQYF
>-|-|TRBV7-3|TRBJ2-7
TGTGCCAGCAGCTCCGGTCTACCCCCCTACGAGCAGTACTTC
CASSSGLPPYEQYF
>-|-|TRBV28|TRBJ2-7
TGTGCCAGCAGTATCTCAGGCGCAAGCTCCTACGAGCAGTACTTC
CASSISGASSYEQYF
>-|-|TRBV19|TRBJ2-3
TGTGCCAGTAGTATCCGGGTCCACACAGATACGCAGTATTTT
CASSIRVHTDTQYF
>TRBD1|-|TRBV19|TRBJ2-7
TGTGCCAGTAGTATAGGCACAGGGGTTGCCGAGCAGTACTTC
CASSIGTGVAEQYF
>-|-|TRBV15|TRBJ2-7
TGTGCCACCAGCAGAGATCGGTTACTAACCTACGAGCAGTACTTC
CATSRDRLLTYEQYF
>TRBD2|-|TRBV10-2|TRBJ2-1
TGCGCCAGCAGACCGATAGCGGGGGCTGGCAATGAGCAGTTCTTC
CASRPIAGAGNEQFF
>-|-|TRBV19|TRBJ1-1
TGTGCCAGTAGTAGGGGGCCCAATTCGGGGGGCACTGAAGCTTTCTTT
CASSRGPNSGGTEAFF
>TRBD2|-|TRBV10-2|TRBJ2-3
TGCGCCAGCAGTAAAACTAGCGGAATGGATACGCAGTATTTT
CASSKTSGMDTQYF
>-|-|TRBV12-5|TRBJ2-3
TGTGCTAGTGGTTGGGCTAGCACAGATACGCAGTATTTT
CASGWASTDTQYF
>-|-|TRBV27|TRBJ1-1
TGTGCCAGCATCCCCGGGGGGTCTACTGAAGCTTTCTTT
CASIPGGSTEAFF
>-|-|TRBV6-1|TRBJ1-2
TGTGCCAGCAGTGCGTACAGCTTTTATGGCTACACCTTC
CASSAYSFYGYTF
>-|-|TRBV6-1|TRBJ2-7
TGTGCCAGCAGCGCCAAGACAGACCCGTCCTACGAGCAGTACTTC
CASSAKTDPSYEQYF
>-|-|TRBV9|TRBJ2-3
TGTGCCAGCAGCGACCGACAGGGCACAGATACGCAGTATTTT
CASSDRQGTDTQYF
>-|-|TRBV28|TRBJ2-3
TGTGCCAGTCAGGGGGATACGCAGTATTTT
CASQGDTQYF
>-|-|TRBV27|TRBJ1-1
TGTGCCAGCAGTTTAGGGGGGATCACTGAAGCTTTCTTT
CASSLGGITEAFF
>-|-|TRBV11-3|TRBJ2-1
TGTGCCAGCAGCGCCACGGGACTGGGAAACAATGAGCAGTTCTTC
CASSATGLGNNEQFF
>TRBD1|-|TRBV7-9|TRBJ2-7
TGTGCCAGCAGCTGGGACGGGACAGCCAAAACCGTCGAGCAGTACTTC
CASSWDGTAKTVEQYF
>-|-|TRBV11-3|TRBJ2-2
TGTGCCAGCAGCTACAGGGTGGCCGGGGAGCTGTTTTTT
CASSYRVAGELFF
>-|-|TRBV5-5|TRBJ1-2
TGTGCCAGCAGCTTATTTGGCGGTGAGGATGGCTACACCTTC
CASSLFGGEDGYTF
>-|-|TRBV16|TRBJ1-2
TGTGCCAGCAGCCAATCCGGCCCAGGCGACTATGGCTACACCTTC
CASSQSGPGDYGYTF
>-|-|TRBV7-2|TRBJ2-1
TGTGCCAGCAGCTTAGCGGGGGGGCCGTACAATGAGCAGTTCTTC
CASSLAGGPYNEQFF